These 16 T cell receptor beta chains originate from one sample sequenced in a study of CD8 T cells in ankylosing spondylitis. TCRdb analysed the 5' RACE reads with MiXCR anew, one entry per CDR3 protein. The sample has 150,000 to 200,000 distinct CDR3 sequences; 13% are singletons. The specimen sequenced was blood, either unsorted or a sorted T cell fraction (not recorded which). These TCRs come from a female donor with ankylosing spondylitis or in good health (not recorded which).

This chain connects TRBV7-2 to TRBJ2-7, with D perhaps matching TRBD1 (6 bases). Deletions cut 1 base from V and 0 bases from J, with 10 bases between. Germline CDR1 SGHTA, CDR2 FQGNSA. The CDR3 is made up of 15 amino acids. The CDR3 sequence: CASSLEGDPSYEQYF. Here the CDR3 DNA reads TGTGCCAGCAGCTTAGAGGGGGATCCCTCCTACGAGCAGTACTTC.

The table lists this clonotype with many counts. The genes are TRBV27 and TRBJ2-1, with a possible D match to TRBD1 (6 bases). Per the germline V gene, CDR1 is MNHEY and CDR2 is SMNVEV (reference sequence). The CDR3 runs to 14 residues. The V end lost 5 bases, the J end lost 2 bases, and 10 bases lay between the germline ends. DNA of the CDR3: TGTGCCAGCAGTCAGAGACAGGCCTACAATGAGCAGTTCTTC. This gives the protein CASSQRQAYNEQFF.

This clonotype was recorded at least ten times. This chain joins TRBV7-9 and TRBJ1-3, with D uncertain. The germline gives CDR1 SEHNR, CDR2 FQNEAQ (reference sequence). CDR3 length: 14 amino acids. V was trimmed by 2 bases and J by 1 base, leaving 6 bases between them. The CDR3 is CASSLTSSGNTIYF. The CDR3 DNA reads TGTGCCAGCAGCTTAACGTCGTCTGGAAACACCATATATTTT.

This clonotype has at least ten counts. The chain is built from TRBV5-4 and TRBJ1-2; D uncertain. Germline V lookup: CDR1 SGHNT, CDR2 YYREEE (reference sequence). V shed 4 bases and J shed 8 bases, with 15 bases lying between them. This CDR3 has 13 residues. For the CDR3, the DNA is TGTGCCAGCAGCGTTCACACATTTGGGGGCTACACCTTC. Translation gives CASSVHTFGGYTF.

The rearrangement joins TRBV7-2 to TRBJ2-1; unclear D gene. Trimming removed 5 bases from V and 12 bases from J, with 14 bases in between. The CDR3 contains 12 residues. Looked up from germline, CDR1 is SGHTA and CDR2 is FQGNSA. The CDR3 loop is CASSLGMGLQFF. DNA for the CDR3: TGTGCCAGCAGCCTAGGTATGGGGTTGCAGTTCTTC.

This clonotype was recorded many times. This chain joins TRBV7-3 and TRBJ2-1, with 8 nucleotides matching TRBD2. The CDR3 covers 16 residues. Germline CDR1 SGHTA, CDR2 FQGTGA. V shed 0 bases and J 5 bases; nucleotides not matched to a gene: 6. CDR3 sequence (DNA): TGTGCCAGCAGCTTAACAAGCGGGAGCGGCAACAATGAGCAGTTCTTC. This sequence encodes CASSLTSGSGNNEQFF.

This clonotype has a handful of counts. V usage is TRBV11-3 and J usage is TRBJ2-3; D gene ambiguous. The CDR3 consists of 12 residues. The ends were cut back, 5 bases at V and 4 bases at J, with 7 bases in the middle. CDR1 and CDR2 from the germline V gene are SGHNT and YENEEA. In DNA, the CDR3 is TGTGCCAGCAGCGCCCGAGCAGATACGCAGTATTTT. It encodes CASSARADTQYF.

This rearrangement joins TRBV10-3 to TRBJ2-3; 9 nucleotides agree with TRBD2. Germline-derived CDR1 and CDR2 are ENHRY and SYGVKD. The CDR3 length is 19 residues. V was clipped by 1 base and J by 6 bases; unmatched bases: 17. CDR3 nucleotide sequence: TGTGCCATCAGTGAGTTGACTAGCGGAGAAGTTGTAAGTAGGGATACGCAGTATTTT. It encodes CAISELTSGEVVSRDTQYF.

This clonotype was seen more than once but under ten times. The gene calls are TRBV20-1 and TRBJ2-5, with D tentatively TRBD2 (6 bases). The CDR3 has 15 residues. CDR1 and CDR2 (germline): DFQATT, SNEGSKA (reference sequence). V was trimmed by 6 bases and J by 2 bases, leaving 19 bases between them. The CDR3 DNA is TGCAGTGCCACATCTGTGGAGGGCCGTCAAGAGACCCAGTACTTC. Protein product: CSATSVEGRQETQYF.

This clonotype came up many times. The chain uses TRBV29-1 and TRBJ1-1, with D uncertain. V was trimmed by 4 bases and J by 0 bases, leaving 9 bases between them. Looked up from germline, CDR1 is SQVTM and CDR2 is ANQGSEA. The CDR3 is made up of 13 amino acids. This CDR3 is CSVAGVMNTEAFF. In DNA form, the CDR3 reads TGCAGCGTTGCGGGTGTCATGAACACTGAAGCTTTCTTT. The whole variable domain, filled in from reference TRBV29-1 and TRBJ1-1, reads SAVISQKPSRDICQRGTSLTIQCQVDSQVTMMFWYRQQPGQSLTLIATANQGSEATYESGFVIDKFPISRPNLTFSTLTVSNMSPEDSSIYLCSVAGVMNTEAFFGQGTRLTVV.

This clonotype was observed a handful of times. The chain couples TRBV25-1 to TRBJ2-1; 9 bases align to TRBD2. Unmatched junction bases numbered 12, after V lost 3 bases and J lost 0 bases. The CDR3 totals 19 residues. Germline values: CDR1 MGHDK, CDR2 SYGVNS. The CDR3 bases are TGTGCCAGCAGTGATACGACTAGCGGAGGGGATGACTCCTACAATGAGCAGTTCTTC. It yields the protein CASSDTTSGGDDSYNEQFF.

The chain joins TRBV29-1 to TRBJ2-3; D is undetermined. Per germline, CDR1 SQVTM and CDR2 ANQGSEA. This CDR3 is built from 14 residues. With 3 bases removed from V and 3 bases from J, the gap between germline ends came to 13 bases. CDR3 nucleotides: TGCAGCGTTGATTCAGCGTTTTTGACAGATACGCAGTATTTT. It codes for CSVDSAFLTDTQYF.

To note about this clonotype: Being one base from a much bigger clone, this may be a read error. The V and J genes are TRBV20-1 and TRBJ2-3; weak D call: TRBD2 (5 bases). Germline V gene lookup returns CDR1 DFQATT and CDR2 SNEGSKA (reference sequence). The CDR3 is 15 residues long. As DNA, the CDR3 is TGCTGTGCACCGGGAAGGTGGGGTTACACAGATACGCAGTATTTT. Its protein product is CCAPGRWGYTDTQYF.

As concerns this clonotype: This may be a read error: a much more frequent sequence differs by one nucleotide. The rearrangement joins TRBV10-2 to TRBJ2-5; D gene unclear. In germline, CDR1 is WSHSY, CDR2 SAAADI. There are 13 residues in the CDR3. Between the trimmed V and J ends, which lost 7 bases and 6 bases, there was a span of 15 bases. The CDR3 loop reads CASKDSMVKTQYF. The CDR3 coding sequence is TGCGCCAGCAAGGATAGCATGGTCAAGACCCAGTACTTC.

This clonotype was seen only a few times. The chain couples TRBV7-2 to TRBJ2-5; 9 bases align to TRBD2. CDR3 length: 14 amino acids. Germline CDR1 reads SGHTA; CDR2 reads FQGNSA. J gave up 5 bases and V 4 bases, and 5 bases lay outside the gene matches. In DNA form, the CDR3 reads TGTGCCAGCAGCTCTTCCGGGACTAGCGAGACCCAGTACTTC. Its translation is CASSSSGTSETQYF.

This clonotype showed up just a few times. V is TRBV30 and J is TRBJ2-1; 7 bases line up with TRBD2. Per germline, CDR1 GTSNPN and CDR2 SVGIG (reference sequence). The length of the CDR3 is 13 residues. J lost 6 bases, V lost 2 bases, and 4 bases had no gene match. The CDR3 bases are TGTGCCTGGAGTCCCTCGGGGGGCAATGAGCAGTTCTTC. Its protein product is CAWSPSGGNEQFF.